Shown below are 27 T cell receptor beta chains from a single sample sequenced in a study of shared clonotypes between healthy human individuals. The protocol was immunoSEQ multiplex PCR, while the TCRdb copy is restricted to in-frame clones and leaves out a portion. The sample lists 1.5 million to 2.5 million clones, roughly 94% occurring once. Terminally differentiated effector memory CD45RA+ cells were left out of the naive CD8 fraction, which was CD45RO-negative and positively selected for CCR7. The specimen was naive CD8+ T cells sorted from blood. Source of these receptors: a man aged 18 to 29 in good health.

This chain joins TRBV7-9 and TRBJ2-1, with D uncertain. CDR1 SEHNR and CDR2 FQNEAQ come from the germline V gene (reference sequence). The CDR3 has 11 amino acids. V was clipped by 3 bases and J by 10 bases, with 7 bases between them. The CDR3 is CASSFSWEQFF. In DNA form, the CDR3 reads TGTGCCAGCAGCTTTTCTTGGGAGCAGTTCTTC.

In nucleotides, the CDR3 is TGTGCCAGCAGCTTATTCGGGGGTACCTTCGATGGCTACACCTTC. Amino acid sequence: CASSLFGGTFDGYTF. This chain connects TRBV7-6 to TRBJ1-2; D may be TRBD1 (5 bases). Germline CDR1 and CDR2: SGHVS and FNYEAQ. The CDR3 loop spans 15 amino acids. V dropped 2 bases and J dropped 6 bases, with 16 bases sitting between them.

The gene calls are TRBV9 and TRBJ2-6; no definite D call. The CDR3 sequence is 14 residues long. Trimming shortened V by 5 bases and J by 0 bases, and 6 bases separated the two germline ends. CDR1 is SGDLS and CDR2 is YYNGEE in the germline V gene. The CDR3 DNA sequence: TGTGCCAGCAGTAGTAGCTCTGGGGCCAACGTCCTGACTTTC. Amino acid sequence: CASSSSSGANVLTF.

CDR3 region: CASSFSTGVYEQYF. As DNA, the CDR3 is TGTGCCAGCAGCTTCTCTACTGGAGTATACGAGCAGTACTTC. The chain uses TRBV7-2 and TRBJ2-7; no firm D call. Germline lookup yields CDR1 SGHTA and CDR2 FQGNSA. The CDR3 is 14 amino acids. Deletions cut 3 bases from V and 4 bases from J, with 13 bases between.

In the case of this clone: Other DNA sequences of this sample code for an identical CDR3. The genes are TRBV7-9 and TRBJ2-5; D might be TRBD2 (5 bases). With 3 bases removed from V and 1 base from J, the gap between germline ends came to 9 bases. This CDR3 region has 14 residues. Per germline, CDR1 SEHNR and CDR2 FQNEAQ (reference sequence). In DNA, the CDR3 is TGTGCCAGCAGCTTCCCCCGGGGCCAAGAGACCCAGTACTTC. Translation gives CASSFPRGQETQYF.

The genes are TRBV20-1 and TRBJ2-5; TRBD1 or TRBD2 may be the D gene (5 bases each). V dropped 6 bases and J dropped 7 bases, with 12 bases sitting between them. CDR3 size: 11 residues. CDR1 DFQATT and CDR2 SNEGSKA come from the germline V gene (reference sequence). CDR3 sequence reads: CSARDGGTQYF. The CDR3 nucleotides are TGCAGTGCCAGGGATGGGGGGACCCAGTACTTC.

With respect to this clone: Distinct nucleotide sequences in the sample also encode this CDR3. V usage is TRBV4-1 and J usage is TRBJ1-5; D gene uncertain. The CDR3 covers 13 residues. V was clipped by 4 bases and J by 3 bases, with 7 bases between them. Germline lookup yields CDR1 MGHRA and CDR2 YSYEKL. The CDR3: CASSRGPNQPQHF. The CDR3 DNA sequence: TGCGCCAGCAGCCGAGGGCCCAATCAGCCCCAGCATTTT.

V gene TRBV5-1 combines with J gene TRBJ2-1, with D uncertain. Germline CDR1 reads SGHRS; CDR2 reads YFSETQ. Trimming left V 4 bases short and J 6 bases short, with 11 bases between. The CDR3 loop spans 13 amino acids. CDR3 sequence: CASSPPKSNEQFF. The DNA for the CDR3 is TGCGCCAGCAGCCCCCCGAAGAGCAATGAGCAGTTCTTC.

The chain recombines TRBV6-5 with TRBJ2-7; no definite D call. CDR3 length equals 11 residues. The germline V gene encodes CDR1 MNHEY and CDR2 SVGAGI. V lost 4 bases, J lost 7 bases, and 8 bases lay in between. CDR3 sequence (DNA): TGTGCCAGCAGTTTCGAACTTGAGCAGTACTTC. Translation gives CASSFELEQYF.

This chain connects TRBV15 to TRBJ2-3, with D tentatively TRBD2 (7 bases). Germline CDR1 reads LNHNV; CDR2 reads YYDKDF (reference sequence). Trimming stripped 0 bases from V and 5 bases from J, with 12 bases between. CDR3 length: 15 residues. CDR3 nucleotides: TGTGCCACCAGCAGAGATCGGGGGGCTAGAGATACGCAGTATTTT. Protein product: CATSRDRGARDTQYF. The whole variable domain, remainder taken from reference TRBV15 and TRBJ2-3, is DAMVIQNPRYQVTQFGKPVTLSCSQTLNHNVMYWYQQKSSQAPKLLFHYYDKDFNNEADTPDNFQSRRPNTSFCFLDIRSPGLGDTAMYLCATSRDRGARDTQYFGPGTRLTVL.

Comments on this clone: Within the sample, other DNA sequences also encode this same CDR3. This chain links TRBV14 with TRBJ1-2; D is unclear. This CDR3 contains 13 residues. V was clipped by 1 base and J by 4 bases, with 7 bases between them. Germline CDR1 reads SGHDN; CDR2 reads FVKESK. The chain's CDR3 is CASSQVGGYGYTF. CDR3 in DNA: TGTGCCAGCAGCCAAGTGGGTGGCTATGGCTACACCTTC.

The gene calls are TRBV7-9 and TRBJ1-2; no reliable D call. Germline V CDR1 and CDR2: SEHNR, FQNEAQ (reference sequence). The CDR3 totals 11 residues. Trimming removed 5 bases at V and 7 bases at J, with 8 bases between. The CDR3 coding sequence is TGTGCCAGCAGCCCGAACGGTGGCTACACCTTC. It specifies CASSPNGGYTF.

The chain joins TRBV4-1 to TRBJ1-5, with a possible D match to TRBD1 (6 bases). CDR3 size: 15 residues. Germline-derived CDR1 and CDR2 are MGHRA and YSYEKL. Trimming stripped 5 bases from V and 0 bases from J, with 11 bases between. The CDR3, as DNA: TGCGCCAGCAGCAACCGGGACACTAGCAATCAGCCCCAGCATTTT. Its protein is CASSNRDTSNQPQHF.

The J gene is TRBJ1-2, the V gene TRBV9; D might be TRBD1 (6 bases). V lost 5 bases and J lost 9, with 17 bases in between. CDR1 SGDLS and CDR2 YYNGEE come from the germline V gene. The CDR3 extends over 13 amino acids. DNA of the CDR3: TGTGCCAGCAGGAAGGGGGAATCTATGAGCTACACCTTC. As protein: CASRKGESMSYTF.

The chain joins TRBV7-6 to TRBJ2-7, with 7 bases matching TRBD1. V shed 3 bases, J shed 2 bases, and the junction held 7 bases outside the gene matches. Germline CDR1 is SGHVS and CDR2 is FNYEAQ. CDR3 length: 15 amino acids. CDR3 loop: CASSLSRDSPYEQYF. The DNA of the CDR3 is TGTGCCAGCAGCTTGAGCAGGGACAGTCCCTACGAGCAGTACTTC.

The chain employs TRBV4-1 and TRBJ2-2; 10 bases agree with TRBD1. The CDR3 contains 15 residues. Germline CDR1 is MGHRA and CDR2 is YSYEKL. Trimming cost V 3 bases and J 6 bases; bases outside gene matches: 4. CDR3 nucleotides: TGCGCCAGCAGCCAGGGACAGGGGATGGCCGGGGAGCTGTTTTTT. The encoded protein is CASSQGQGMAGELFF.

The CDR3 loop is CASMAERWGNEQFF. The CDR3 nucleotides read TGTGCCAGCATGGCTGAGCGCTGGGGAAATGAGCAGTTCTTC. The V call is TRBV2, the J call TRBJ2-1; the D is unclear. CDR3 length: 14 residues. The germline V and J ends were trimmed by 7 bases and 7 bases, with 17 bases remaining between them. The germline gives CDR1 SNHLY, CDR2 FYNNEI. Filled out from reference TRBV2 and TRBJ2-1, the complete variable domain reads EPEVTQTPSHQVTQMGQEVILRCVPISNHLYFYWYRQILGQKVEFLVSFYNNEISEKSEIFDDQFSVERPDGSNFTLKIRSTKLEDSAMYFCASMAERWGNEQFFGPGTRLTVL.

The chain uses TRBV2 and TRBJ1-4; D is possibly TRBD1 (5 bases). CDR3 length equals 14 residues. V was trimmed by 2 bases and J by 8 bases, leaving 12 bases between them. The germline CDR1 and CDR2 sequences are SNHLY and FYNNEI. The CDR3: CASSEIGGIEKLFF. The CDR3 DNA reads TGTGCCAGCAGTGAAATTGGGGGTATCGAAAAACTGTTTTTT.

Here the CDR3 DNA reads TGTGCCTGGACCGCCTCGGGACTAGCGGGAGGTGGCGATCCCTACGAGCAGTACTTC. It encodes CAWTASGLAGGGDPYEQYF. The genes are TRBV30 and TRBJ2-7; 15 nucleotides align to TRBD2. The CDR3 is made up of 19 amino acids. After removal of 4 bases from V and 2 bases from J, the junction contained 15 bases not matched to a gene. Germline-derived CDR1 and CDR2 are GTSNPN and SVGIG (reference sequence).

This clone showed up just once. V usage is TRBV6-1 and J usage is TRBJ1-1; D is uncertain. The CDR3 is 15 amino acids. V dropped 3 bases and J dropped 4 bases, with 15 bases sitting between them. In germline, CDR1 is MNHNS, CDR2 SASEGT. The CDR3 loop is CASSDATWVGTEAFF. DNA for the CDR3: TGTGCCAGCAGTGACGCTACCTGGGTGGGCACTGAAGCTTTCTTT.

The chain employs TRBV7-9 and TRBJ2-5; D might be TRBD1 (5 bases). The germline V gene has CDR1 SEHNR and CDR2 FQNEAQ (reference sequence). Trimming cost V 1 base and J 5 bases, with 14 bases left between them. The CDR3 is 15 residues long. CDR3 in DNA: TGTGCCAGCAGCTTAGGGGGCCCAAGCATGGAGACCCAGTACTTC. Translating it yields CASSLGGPSMETQYF.

The V call is TRBV9, the J call TRBJ2-1; possibly TRBD2 for D (5 bases). Trimming stripped 3 bases from V and 8 bases from J, with 15 bases between. The CDR3 is 14 residues long. Germline lookup yields CDR1 SGDLS and CDR2 YYNGEE. CDR3: CASSAYSDGDEQFF. The CDR3 nucleotides are TGTGCCAGCAGCGCCTACTCGGACGGGGATGAGCAGTTCTTC.

The chain uses TRBV27 and TRBJ1-2; 7 nucleotides align to TRBD1. V gave up 4 bases and J gave up 7 bases; unmatched junction bases: 18. The length of the CDR3 is 17 residues. Germline lookup yields CDR1 MNHEY and CDR2 SMNVEV (reference sequence). The CDR3 DNA is TGTGCCAGCAGTTCCTACGCGGACAGGCAAACTCCAGGTGGCTACACCTTC. Protein sequence: CASSSYADRQTPGGYTF.

This CDR3 reads CASSLEVSGNTIYF. The CDR3 nucleotides read TGTGCCAGCAGCTTAGAAGTTTCTGGAAACACCATATATTTT. This chain connects TRBV7-9 to TRBJ1-3; the D is unclear. CDR3 size: 14 residues. The ends were cut back, 1 base at V and 1 base at J, with 5 bases in the middle. The germline V gene has CDR1 SEHNR and CDR2 FQNEAQ (reference sequence).

Points on this clone: Other DNA sequences in this specimen translate into the identical CDR3. V is TRBV11-2 and J is TRBJ2-7; D unresolved. V was clipped by 0 bases and J by 3 bases, with 6 bases between them. The CDR3 runs 13 residues. Per germline, CDR1 SGHAT and CDR2 FQNNGV. In DNA, the CDR3 is TGTGCCAGCAGCTTAGATCCGCTCTACGAGCAGTACTTC. Translation: CASSLDPLYEQYF.

The rearrangement joins TRBV5-5 to TRBJ1-6; 7 nucleotides agree with TRBD1. Germline V gene sequence: CDR1 SGHKS, CDR2 YYEKEE (reference sequence). V lost 6 bases and J lost 5; bases outside the gene matches: 8. CDR3 length: 15 amino acids. CDR3: CASTLWDSDNSPLHF. CDR3 sequence (DNA): TGTGCCAGCACTTTGTGGGACAGCGATAATTCACCCCTCCACTTT. Full variable domain (rest looked up from reference TRBV5-5 and TRBJ1-6): DAGVTQSPTHLIKTRGQQVTLRCSPISGHKSVSWYQQVLGQGPQFIFQYYEKEERGRGNFPDRFSARQFPNYSSELNVNALLLGDSALYLCASTLWDSDNSPLHFGNGTRLTVT.

J is TRBJ1-1 and V is TRBV5-6, with no clear D. CDR3 length: 13 amino acids. Germline V gives CDR1 SGHDT, CDR2 YYEEEE. The V and J ends lost 0 bases and 7 bases respectively, with 10 bases between them. CDR3 region: CASSLGETGEAFF. The CDR3 DNA sequence: TGTGCCAGCAGCTTGGGGGAGACGGGTGAAGCTTTCTTT.